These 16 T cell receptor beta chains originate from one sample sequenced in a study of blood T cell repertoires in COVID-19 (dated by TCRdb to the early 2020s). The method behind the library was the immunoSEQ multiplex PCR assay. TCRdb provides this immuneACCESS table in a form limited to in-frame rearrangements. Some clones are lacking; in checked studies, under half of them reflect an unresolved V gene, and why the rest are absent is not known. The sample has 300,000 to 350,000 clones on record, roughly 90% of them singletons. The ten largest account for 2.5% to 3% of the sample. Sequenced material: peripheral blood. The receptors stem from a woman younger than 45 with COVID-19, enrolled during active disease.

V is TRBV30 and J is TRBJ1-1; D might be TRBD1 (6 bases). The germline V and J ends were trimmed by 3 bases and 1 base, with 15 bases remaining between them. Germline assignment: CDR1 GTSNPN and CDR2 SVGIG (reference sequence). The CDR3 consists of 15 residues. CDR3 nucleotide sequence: TGTGCCTGGAGGCCCTCGGCAGGGGCGAACACTGAAGCTTTCTTT. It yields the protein CAWRPSAGANTEAFF.

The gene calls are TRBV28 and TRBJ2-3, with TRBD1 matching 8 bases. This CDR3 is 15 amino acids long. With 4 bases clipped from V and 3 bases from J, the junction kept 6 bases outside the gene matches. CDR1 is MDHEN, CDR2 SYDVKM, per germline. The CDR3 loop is CASSSRTGRTDTQYF. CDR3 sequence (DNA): TGTGCCAGCAGTTCTAGGACAGGGAGGACAGATACGCAGTATTTT. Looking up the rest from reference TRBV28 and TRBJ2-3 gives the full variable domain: DVKVTQSSRYLVKRTGEKVFLECVQDMDHENMFWYRQDPGLGLRLIYFSYDVKMKEKGDIPEGYSVSREKKERFSLILESASTNQTSMYLCASSSRTGRTDTQYFGPGTRLTVL.

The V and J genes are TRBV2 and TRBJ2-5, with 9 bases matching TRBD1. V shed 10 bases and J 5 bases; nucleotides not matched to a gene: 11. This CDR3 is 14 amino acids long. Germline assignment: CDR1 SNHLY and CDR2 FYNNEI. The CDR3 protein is CATNRDRELETQYF. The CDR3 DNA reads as TGTGCCACCAACCGGGACAGGGAACTCGAGACCCAGTACTTC.

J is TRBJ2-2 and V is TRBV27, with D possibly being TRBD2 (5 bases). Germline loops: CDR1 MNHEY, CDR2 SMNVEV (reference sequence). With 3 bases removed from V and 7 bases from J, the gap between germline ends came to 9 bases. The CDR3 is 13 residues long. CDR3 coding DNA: TGTGCCAGCAGTTTCCAGCGGCACGGGGAGCTGTTTTTT. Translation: CASSFQRHGELFF.

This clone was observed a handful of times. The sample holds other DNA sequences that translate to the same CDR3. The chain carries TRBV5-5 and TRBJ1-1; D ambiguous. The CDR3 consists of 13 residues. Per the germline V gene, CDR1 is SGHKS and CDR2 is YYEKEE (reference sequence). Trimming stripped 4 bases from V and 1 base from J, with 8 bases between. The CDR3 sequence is CASSLGPNTEAFF. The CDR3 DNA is TGTGCCAGCAGCCTCGGTCCGAACACTGAAGCTTTCTTT.

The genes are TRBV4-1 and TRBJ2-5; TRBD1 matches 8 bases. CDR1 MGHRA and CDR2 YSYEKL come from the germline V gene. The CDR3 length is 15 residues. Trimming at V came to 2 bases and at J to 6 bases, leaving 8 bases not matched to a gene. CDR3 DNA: TGCGCCAGCAGCCAACCTTTGGGACAGGATAAGACCCAGTACTTC. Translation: CASSQPLGQDKTQYF.

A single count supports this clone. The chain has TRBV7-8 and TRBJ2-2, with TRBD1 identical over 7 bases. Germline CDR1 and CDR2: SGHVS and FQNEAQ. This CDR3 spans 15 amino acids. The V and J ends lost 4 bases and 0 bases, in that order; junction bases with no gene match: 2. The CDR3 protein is CASSSDRANTGELFF. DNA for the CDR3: TGTGCCAGCAGCTCCGACAGGGCGAACACCGGGGAGCTGTTTTTT.

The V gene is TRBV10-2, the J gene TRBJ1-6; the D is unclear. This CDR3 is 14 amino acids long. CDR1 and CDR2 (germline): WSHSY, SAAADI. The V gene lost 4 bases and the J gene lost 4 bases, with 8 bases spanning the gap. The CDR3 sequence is CASSAPGYNSPLHF. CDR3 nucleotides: TGCGCCAGCAGTGCTCCGGGTTATAATTCACCCCTCCACTTT.

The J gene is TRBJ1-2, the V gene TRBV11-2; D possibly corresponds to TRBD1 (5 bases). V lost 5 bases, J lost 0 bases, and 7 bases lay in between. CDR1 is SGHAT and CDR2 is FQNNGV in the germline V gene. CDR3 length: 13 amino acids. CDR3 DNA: TGTGCCAGCAGCCGGGACTCTAACTATGGCTACACCTTC. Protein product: CASSRDSNYGYTF.

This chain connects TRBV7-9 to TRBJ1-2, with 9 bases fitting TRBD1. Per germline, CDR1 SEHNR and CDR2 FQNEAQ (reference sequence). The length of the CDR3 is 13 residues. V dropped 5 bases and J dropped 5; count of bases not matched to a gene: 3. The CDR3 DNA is TGTGCCAGCAGCCCCGACAGGGGGTATGGCTACACCTTC. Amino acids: CASSPDRGYGYTF.

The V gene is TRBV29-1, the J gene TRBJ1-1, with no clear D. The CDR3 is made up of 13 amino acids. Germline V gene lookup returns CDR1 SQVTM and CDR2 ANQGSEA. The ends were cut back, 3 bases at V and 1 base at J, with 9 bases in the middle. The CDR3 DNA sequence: TGCAGCGTTGAGGGGAGGGAGAACACTGAAGCTTTCTTT. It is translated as CSVEGRENTEAFF.

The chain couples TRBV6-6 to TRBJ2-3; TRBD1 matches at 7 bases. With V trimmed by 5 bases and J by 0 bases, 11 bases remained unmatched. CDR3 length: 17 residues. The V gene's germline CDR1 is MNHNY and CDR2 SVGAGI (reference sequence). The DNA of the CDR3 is TGTGCCAGCAGTCCCACCCCGACAGGGTACAGCACAGATACGCAGTATTTT. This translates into CASSPTPTGYSTDTQYF.

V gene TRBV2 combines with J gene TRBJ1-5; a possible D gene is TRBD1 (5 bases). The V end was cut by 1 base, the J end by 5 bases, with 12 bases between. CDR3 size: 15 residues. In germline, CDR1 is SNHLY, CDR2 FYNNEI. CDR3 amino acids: CASSEGKGLYQPQHF. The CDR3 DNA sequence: TGTGCCAGCAGTGAAGGGAAGGGGTTATATCAGCCCCAGCATTTT.

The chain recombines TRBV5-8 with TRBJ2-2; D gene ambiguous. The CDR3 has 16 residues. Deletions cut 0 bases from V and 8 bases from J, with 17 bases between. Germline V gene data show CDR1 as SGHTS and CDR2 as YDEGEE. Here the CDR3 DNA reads TGTGCCAGCAGCTTGGTGGTCAGCGTCCCGGCAGGGGAGCTGTTTTTT. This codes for CASSLVVSVPAGELFF.

The CDR3 sequence is CASSTDRQGGYGYTF. CDR3 sequence (DNA): TGTGCCAGTAGTACGGATCGACAGGGCGGCTATGGCTACACCTTC. V usage is TRBV19 and J usage is TRBJ1-2, with 7 bases lining up with TRBD1. This CDR3 region has 15 residues. V was clipped by 4 bases and J by 4 bases; unmatched bases: 9. Germline CDR1 and CDR2: LNHDA and SQIVND (reference sequence).

The CDR3 DNA sequence: TGTGCCTGGAGTGTAGACAGGCTGAGCTCTGGAAACACCATATATTTT. Its translation is CAWSVDRLSSGNTIYF. This chain uses TRBV30 with TRBJ1-3, with D perhaps matching TRBD1 (6 bases). The CDR3 extends over 16 amino acids. Between the trimmed V and J ends, which lost 0 bases and 0 bases, there was a span of 12 bases. Germline V gives CDR1 GTSNPN, CDR2 SVGIG (reference sequence).